This TCR beta chain was captured in a study of cytomegalovirus exposure and HLA in healthy donors. The PCR employed 60 Vbeta primers together with 13 Jbeta primers. Clones were read by immunoSEQ multiplex PCR, and TCRdb kept only the in-frame ones, dropping some. The sample lists 150,000 or so clones; 74% were seen once. V was pared by 5 bases and J by 1 base, with 13 bases between. This CDR3 has 15 amino acids. Germline CDR1 and CDR2: SGHTA and FQGTGA. The TCR sequence derives from a man aged 18 to 30 in good health and CMV-seropositive. The V call is TRBV7-3, the J call TRBJ2-3, with D possibly TRBD1 on 6 matching bases. The sequenced sample consisted of PBMCs. CDR3 residues: CASSHTTGGTDTQYF. The CDR3 nucleotides read TGTGCCAGCAGCCACACGACAGGAGGCACAGATACGCAGTATTTT. The full variable domain, with the rest looked up from reference TRBV7-3 and TRBJ2-3, is GAGVSQTPSNKVTEKGKYVELRCDPISGHTALYWYRQSLGQGPEFLIYFQGTGAADDSGLPNDRFFAVRPEGSVSTLKIQRTERGDSAVYLCASSHTTGGTDTQYFGPGTRLTVL.